These 5 T cell receptor beta chains originate from one sample sequenced in a study of blood T cell repertoires in COVID-19. The data were produced by immunoSEQ multiplex PCR, yet TCRdb's version contains in-frame clones alone and is incomplete. The table includes about 300,000 clones, about 88% detected once. Sequenced sample: peripheral blood. The receptors come from a man in his 70s with acute or convalescent COVID-19.

This chain links TRBV5-6 with TRBJ2-7, with TRBD2 identical over 7 bases. This CDR3 is built from 17 residues. Trimming at V came to 0 bases and at J to 1 base, leaving 10 bases not matched to a gene. CDR1 SGHDT and CDR2 YYEEEE come from the germline V gene. The CDR3 DNA reads as TGTGCCAGCAGCTTGGAGGGGAAAGCGGGGCTTTCCTACGAGCAGTACTTC. The encoded protein is CASSLEGKAGLSYEQYF.

This chain joins TRBV4-2 and TRBJ2-5, with 9 bases matching TRBD2. The CDR3 contains 14 residues. Trimming removed 3 bases from V and 4 bases from J; junction bases left unmatched: 3. Germline V gene lookup returns CDR1 LGHNA and CDR2 YNFKEQ. As DNA, the CDR3 is TGTGCCAGCAGCCAGGAACTAGCGGGAGAGACCCAGTACTTC. This encodes CASSQELAGETQYF.

This chain uses TRBV24-1 with TRBJ2-1, with 13 bases lining up with TRBD2. This CDR3 has 15 amino acids. The V gene's germline CDR1 is KGHDR and CDR2 SFDVKD. Losses at the gene ends were 4 bases for V and 11 bases for J; bases not matched to a gene: 7. As DNA, the CDR3 is TGTGCCACCAGTGACGTCGGGACTAGCGGGAACAAGCAGTTCTTC. It encodes CATSDVGTSGNKQFF.

This clone was detected only once. The chain combines TRBV3-1 (or the pseudogene TRBV3-2) with TRBJ1-6, with D possibly being TRBD1 (5 bases). V was pared by 4 bases and J by 6 bases, with 10 bases between. The CDR3 contains 14 residues. CDR1 and CDR2 (germline): LGHDT, YNNKEL (reference sequence). The CDR3 here is CASSPRQGNSPLHF. The CDR3 DNA follows: TGTGCCAGCAGCCCGAGGCAGGGTAATTCACCCCTCCACTTT.

The genes are TRBV11-3 and TRBJ2-3; 7 bases map to TRBD1. Germline V gene sequence: CDR1 SGHNT, CDR2 YENEEA. V lost 4 bases to trimming and J lost 3 bases; unmatched junction nucleotides: 7. This CDR3 contains 15 residues. The CDR3 DNA reads as TGTGCCAGCAGCTCGACAGGGCTAGGGACAGATACGCAGTATTTT. Translation: CASSSTGLGTDTQYF.